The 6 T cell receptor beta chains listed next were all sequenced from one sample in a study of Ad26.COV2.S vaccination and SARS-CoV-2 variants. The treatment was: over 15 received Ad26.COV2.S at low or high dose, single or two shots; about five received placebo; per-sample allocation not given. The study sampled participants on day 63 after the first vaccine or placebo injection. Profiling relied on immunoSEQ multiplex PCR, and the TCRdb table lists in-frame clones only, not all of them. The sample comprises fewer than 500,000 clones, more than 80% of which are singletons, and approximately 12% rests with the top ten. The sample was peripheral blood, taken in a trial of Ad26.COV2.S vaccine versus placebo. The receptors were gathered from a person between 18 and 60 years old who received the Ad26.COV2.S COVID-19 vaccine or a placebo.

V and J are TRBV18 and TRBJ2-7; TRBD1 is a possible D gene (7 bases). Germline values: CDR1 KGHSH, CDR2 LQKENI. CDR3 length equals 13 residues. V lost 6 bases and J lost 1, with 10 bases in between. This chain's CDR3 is CASSQGGSYEQYF. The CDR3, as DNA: TGTGCCAGCTCGCAGGGGGGATCCTACGAGCAGTACTTC. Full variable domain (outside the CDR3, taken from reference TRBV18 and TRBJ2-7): NAGVMQNPRHLVRRRGQEARLRCSPMKGHSHVYWYRQLPEEGLKFMVYLQKENIIDESGMPKERFSAEFPKEGPSILRIQQVVRGDSAAYFCASSQGGSYEQYFGPGTRLTVT.

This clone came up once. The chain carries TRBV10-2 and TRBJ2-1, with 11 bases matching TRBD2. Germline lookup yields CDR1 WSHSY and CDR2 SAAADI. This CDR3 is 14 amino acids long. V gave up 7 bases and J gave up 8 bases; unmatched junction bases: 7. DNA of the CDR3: TGCGCCAGCAAACTAGCGGGAGACGGTGATGAGCAGTTCTTC. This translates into CASKLAGDGDEQFF.

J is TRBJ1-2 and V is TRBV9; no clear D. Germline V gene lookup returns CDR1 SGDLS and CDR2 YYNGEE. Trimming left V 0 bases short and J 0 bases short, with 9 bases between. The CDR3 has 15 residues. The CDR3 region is CASSVVEEANYGYTF. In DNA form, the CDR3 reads TGTGCCAGCAGCGTAGTCGAGGAAGCTAACTATGGCTACACCTTC.

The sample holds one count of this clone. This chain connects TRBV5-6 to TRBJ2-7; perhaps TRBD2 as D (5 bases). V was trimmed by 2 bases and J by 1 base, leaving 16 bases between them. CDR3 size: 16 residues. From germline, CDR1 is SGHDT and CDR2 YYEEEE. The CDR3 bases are TGTGCCAGCAGCTTTTTCGGTCAACCGGGGTCCTACGAGCAGTACTTC. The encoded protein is CASSFFGQPGSYEQYF.

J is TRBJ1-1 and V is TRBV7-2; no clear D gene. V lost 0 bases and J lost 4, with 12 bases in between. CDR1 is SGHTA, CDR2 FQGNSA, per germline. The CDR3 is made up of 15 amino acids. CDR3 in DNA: TGTGCCAGCAGCTTAGCCGGAACCCTGGGCACTGAAGCTTTCTTT. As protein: CASSLAGTLGTEAFF.

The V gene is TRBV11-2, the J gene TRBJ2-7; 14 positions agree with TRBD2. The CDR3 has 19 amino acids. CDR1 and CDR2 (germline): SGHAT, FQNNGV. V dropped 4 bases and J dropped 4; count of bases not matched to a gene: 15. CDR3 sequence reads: CASSYTPGLAGDLEYEQYF. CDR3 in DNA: TGTGCCAGCAGCTACACACCGGGACTAGCGGGAGATTTAGAATACGAGCAGTACTTC.